What follows describes a single T cell receptor (beta chain). The specificity of this receptor is unknown. No per-base quality is available; no much larger clone lies one base away. The instrument given in TCRdb is Illumina HiSeq 1500. TCRdb passed the public sequencing reads through fastp at Q25 and MiXCR, retaining productive beta sequences. Merged by CDR3 protein, the rows form single entries marked with the most common genes and DNA. This sample has just under 500,000 distinct CDR3 sequences in its table, and around a third of those were observed once. Of the sample, about 17% is held by the ten largest clones. Interpreted using the paper, the treatment or condition label stands for: in vitro stimulation with specific CMV peptide epitopes to enrich CMV-specific T cells. The source of the sample is a study of T cell repertoires in cytomegalovirus infection (dated by TCRdb to about 2019). As for the study more broadly: Recently identified HLA-C-restricted CMV epitopes, whose presentation resists viral immunomodulation, were targeted by peptide stimulations together with well-studied HLA-B-restricted epitopes. The HLA type of each donor mattered for the analysis, because public TCR beta signatures pointed to carriage of CMV infection along with the matching HLA type.

Trimmed from V: 6 bases; trimmed from J: 0 bases; junction bases lacking a gene match: 4. The CDR3 covers 14 residues, taking in both the cysteine and the phenylalanine. The sequence is cut down to CDR3 DNA, 42 bases in frame from base 1. According to the germline V gene, CDR1 reads MNHEY and CDR2 reads SVGEGT. Overall study results and their limits: Cumulative frequency of public TCR beta family members discriminated carriers of CMV infection plus the relevant HLA type in this cohort and an independent 352-donor cohort. The ex vivo response was dominated by HLA-C-restricted CMV-specific TCR beta clonotypes, which also provided the single most frequent clonotype in two of eight donors.

The chain joins TRBV6-2 or TRBV6-3 to TRBJ1-2; 7 central nucleotides agree with TRBD1. Sequenced here: cultured PBMCs, sampled from culture after CMV antigen stimulation. This TCR was recovered from a human donor in good health (CMV status not recorded). Some clones in this sample may be carry-over from other donors' samples. The DNA sequence follows: TGTGCCAGCAGGAGGGGACAGTCTAACTATGGCTACACCTTC. This encodes CASRRGQSNYGYTF.